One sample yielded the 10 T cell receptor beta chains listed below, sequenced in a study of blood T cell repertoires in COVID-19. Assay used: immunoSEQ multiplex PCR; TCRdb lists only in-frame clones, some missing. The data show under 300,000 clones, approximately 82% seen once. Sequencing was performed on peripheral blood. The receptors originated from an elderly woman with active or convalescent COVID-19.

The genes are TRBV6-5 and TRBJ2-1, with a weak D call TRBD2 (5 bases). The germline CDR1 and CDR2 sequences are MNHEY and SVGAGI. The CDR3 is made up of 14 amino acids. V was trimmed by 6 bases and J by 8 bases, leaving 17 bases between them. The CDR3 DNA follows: TGTGCCAGCAGCTGGCAACTAGGATCCCATGAGCAGTTCTTC. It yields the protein CASSWQLGSHEQFF.

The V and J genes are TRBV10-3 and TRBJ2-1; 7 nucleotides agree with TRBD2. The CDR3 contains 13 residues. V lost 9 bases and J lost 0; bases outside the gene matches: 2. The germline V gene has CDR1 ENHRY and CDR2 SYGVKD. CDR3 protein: CAIGGDSYNEQFF. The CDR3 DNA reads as TGTGCCATTGGGGGGGACTCCTACAATGAGCAGTTCTTC.

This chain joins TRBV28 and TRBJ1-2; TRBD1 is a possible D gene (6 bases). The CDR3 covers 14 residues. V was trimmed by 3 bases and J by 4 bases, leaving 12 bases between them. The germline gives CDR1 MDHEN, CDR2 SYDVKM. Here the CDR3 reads CASSFQGFGYGYTF. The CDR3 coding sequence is TGTGCCAGCAGTTTTCAGGGGTTCGGCTATGGCTACACCTTC.

CDR3 protein: CASSPPDGASQETQYF. DNA of the CDR3: TGTGCCAGCAGTCCGCCCGATGGGGCCAGCCAAGAGACCCAGTACTTC. The chain carries TRBV6-7 and TRBJ2-5; a weak D match, TRBD1 (5 bases). TRBV6-7 has ORF status, its function being uncertain. V dropped 5 bases and J dropped 1 base, with 17 bases sitting between them. The CDR3 is 16 residues long.

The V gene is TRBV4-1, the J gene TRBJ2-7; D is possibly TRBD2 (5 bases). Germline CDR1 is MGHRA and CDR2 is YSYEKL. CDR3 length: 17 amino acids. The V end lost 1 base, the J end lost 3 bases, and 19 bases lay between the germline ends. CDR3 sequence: CASSQGLAPITIYEQYF. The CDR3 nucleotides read TGCGCCAGCAGCCAAGGGCTAGCCCCCATCACTATCTACGAGCAGTACTTC.

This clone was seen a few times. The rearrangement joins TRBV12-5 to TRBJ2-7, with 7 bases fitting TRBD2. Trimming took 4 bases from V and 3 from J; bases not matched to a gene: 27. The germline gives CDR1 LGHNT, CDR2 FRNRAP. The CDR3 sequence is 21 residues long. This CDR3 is CASGWGEGSGLTEGSCYEQYF. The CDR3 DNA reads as TGTGCTAGTGGTTGGGGGGAGGGTAGCGGGCTCACGGAGGGTTCGTGCTACGAGCAGTACTTC.

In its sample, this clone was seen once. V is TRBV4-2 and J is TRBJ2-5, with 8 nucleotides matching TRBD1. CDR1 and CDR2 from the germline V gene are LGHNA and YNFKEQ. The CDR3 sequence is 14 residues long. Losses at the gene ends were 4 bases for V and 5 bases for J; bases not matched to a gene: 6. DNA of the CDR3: TGTGCCAGCAGCCGCGGACAGGGCTCCGAGACCCAGTACTTC. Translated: CASSRGQGSETQYF.

CDR3 bases: TGTGCCAGCAGCGTAGGTCCGGGGAGAGGGCAGCCCCAGCATTTT. Amino acids: CASSVGPGRGQPQHF. The chain links TRBV9 to TRBJ1-5; D is undetermined. Germline V gene data show CDR1 as SGDLS and CDR2 as YYNGEE. The CDR3 runs to 15 residues. Trimming removed 0 bases at V and 7 bases at J, with 14 bases between.

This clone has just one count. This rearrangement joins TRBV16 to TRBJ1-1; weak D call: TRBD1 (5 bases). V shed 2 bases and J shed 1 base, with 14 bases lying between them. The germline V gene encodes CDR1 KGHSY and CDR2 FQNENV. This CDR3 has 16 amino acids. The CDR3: CASSQDFAGRNTEAFF. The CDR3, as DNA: TGTGCCAGCAGCCAAGATTTCGCAGGGCGGAACACTGAAGCTTTCTTT.

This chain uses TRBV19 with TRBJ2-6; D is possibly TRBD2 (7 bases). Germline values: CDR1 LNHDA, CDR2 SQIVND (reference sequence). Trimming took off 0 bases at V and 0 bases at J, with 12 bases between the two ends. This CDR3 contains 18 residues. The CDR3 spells CASSIDRGAGSGANVLTF. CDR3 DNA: TGTGCCAGTAGTATAGACCGGGGGGCAGGCTCTGGGGCCAACGTCCTGACTTTC.